One sample yielded the 12 T cell receptor beta chains listed below, sequenced in a study of T-cell memory formation after mild COVID-19. TCRdb called the 5' RACE reads again in MiXCR, with one record for every CDR3 protein. Of 450,000 to 650,000 distinct CDR3 sequences in the sample, approximately 19% were seen once. Input material: PBMCs or a T cell subset sorted from them (not recorded which). These TCRs come from an adult woman who had mild COVID-19 (a few samples of this study predate the infection). Cell type and time point are not known.

This chain links TRBV20-1 with TRBJ1-1; no firm D call. V lost 1 base and J lost 2, with 20 bases in between. CDR1 and CDR2 from the germline V gene are DFQATT and SNEGSKA (reference sequence). The CDR3 is 17 residues long. Here the CDR3 reads CSARGMGELGINTEAFF. As DNA, the CDR3 is TGCAGTGCTAGAGGTATGGGCGAATTGGGGATAAACACTGAAGCTTTCTTT.

The chain couples TRBV7-9 to TRBJ2-2, with D tentatively TRBD2 (6 bases). The CDR3 extends over 19 amino acids. V was trimmed by 6 bases and J by 1 base, leaving 24 bases between them. Germline V gene data show CDR1 as SEHNR and CDR2 as FQNEAQ (reference sequence). CDR3 residues: CASRDPGTQRVGNTGELFF. The CDR3 DNA reads TGTGCCAGCAGAGACCCCGGGACTCAAAGGGTGGGGAACACCGGGGAGCTGTTTTTT.

V gene TRBV3-1 combines with J gene TRBJ2-3, with 13 bases fitting TRBD2. This CDR3 is built from 19 residues. J lost 1 base, V lost 2 bases, and 9 bases had no gene match. CDR1 and CDR2 (germline): LGHDT, YNNKEL (reference sequence). The CDR3 nucleotides are TGTGCCAGCAGCCAACTTTCCTCCGGACTAGCGGGAGGCACAGATACGCAGTATTTT. Its protein product is CASSQLSSGLAGGTDTQYF.

As DNA, the CDR3 is TGTGCCAGCAGCCAAGAGACGGGGGGGCGCTACAATGAGCAGTTCTTC. This encodes CASSQETGGRYNEQFF. The chain recombines TRBV3-1 with TRBJ2-1, with TRBD2 matching over 8 bases. The germline gives CDR1 LGHDT, CDR2 YNNKEL (reference sequence). Trimming took 0 bases from V and 3 from J; bases not matched to a gene: 4. The CDR3 has 16 amino acids.

This clonotype has more than one count but fewer than ten. This chain joins TRBV7-9 and TRBJ1-2; tentative D call: TRBD1 (5 bases). Per the germline V gene, CDR1 is SEHNR and CDR2 is FQNEAQ (reference sequence). V was cut by 5 bases and J by 4 bases, with 11 bases left in between. The CDR3 has 13 residues. The DNA of the CDR3 is TGTGCCAGCAGCACACCAGGGCGCTATGGCTACACCTTC. Encoded protein: CASSTPGRYGYTF.

The chain has TRBV7-2 and TRBJ1-5, with 8 positions matching TRBD1. V dropped 3 bases and J dropped 0; count of bases not matched to a gene: 7. This CDR3 is built from 17 residues. Per the germline V gene, CDR1 is SGHTA and CDR2 is FQGNSA. The CDR3 DNA is TGTGCCAGCAGCTTGGCCGGACAGGGTTATAGCAATCAGCCCCAGCATTTT. Its protein is CASSLAGQGYSNQPQHF.

The rearrangement links TRBV30 to TRBJ2-7; TRBD2 is a possible D gene (6 bases). Germline V CDR1 and CDR2: GTSNPN, SVGIG (reference sequence). V was cut by 3 bases and J by 2 bases, with 14 bases left in between. This CDR3 is 14 amino acids long. CDR3: CAWRGGSGPYEQYF. CDR3 coding DNA: TGTGCCTGGAGAGGAGGTAGCGGACCCTACGAGCAGTACTTC.

This clonotype appeared a few times. The chain joins TRBV13 to TRBJ2-7, with TRBD1 identical over 9 bases. Germline lookup yields CDR1 PRHDT and CDR2 FYEKMQ (reference sequence). V was clipped by 4 bases and J by 2 bases; unmatched bases: 3. The CDR3 sequence is 14 residues long. The chain's CDR3 is CASSYRDRAYEQYF. CDR3 nucleotide sequence: TGTGCCAGCAGCTACCGGGACAGGGCCTACGAGCAGTACTTC.

The J gene is TRBJ2-2, the V gene TRBV29-1; D ambiguous. Germline V CDR1 and CDR2: SQVTM, ANQGSEA. This CDR3 is 16 amino acids long. V lost 1 base and J lost 0, with 12 bases in between. As DNA, the CDR3 is TGCAGCGTTGAAGGCGCCCAGGCCGCGAACACCGGGGAGCTGTTTTTT. Translated: CSVEGAQAANTGELFF.

The rearrangement links TRBV5-1 to TRBJ2-3, with 10 bases lining up with TRBD1. V lost 7 bases, J lost 4 bases, and 6 bases stayed unmatched. This CDR3 contains 14 residues. Germline values: CDR1 SGHRS, CDR2 YFSETQ. CDR3 in DNA: TGCGCCAGCGGGACAGGGGAAGGTCCAGATACGCAGTATTTT. It codes for CASGTGEGPDTQYF.

The rearrangement links TRBV6-1 to TRBJ2-3; TRBD1 is a possible D gene (5 bases). The V and J ends lost 5 bases and 5 bases respectively, with 17 bases between them. This CDR3 comprises 15 residues. Per the germline V gene, CDR1 is MNHNS and CDR2 is SASEGT. The DNA of the CDR3 is TGTGCCAGCAGTCACCTGGGGCCTAGGGGAGATACGCAGTATTTT. Translated: CASSHLGPRGDTQYF.

This clonotype was seen a handful of times. V gene TRBV5-1 combines with J gene TRBJ2-1; D might be TRBD2 (6 bases). This CDR3 contains 14 residues. V was shortened by 0 bases and J by 8 bases, with 12 bases between the two germline ends. Per the germline V gene, CDR1 is SGHRS and CDR2 is YFSETQ. The CDR3: CASSLAVGSYEQFF. The CDR3 nucleotides read TGCGCCAGCAGCTTGGCGGTCGGGAGCTATGAGCAGTTCTTC.